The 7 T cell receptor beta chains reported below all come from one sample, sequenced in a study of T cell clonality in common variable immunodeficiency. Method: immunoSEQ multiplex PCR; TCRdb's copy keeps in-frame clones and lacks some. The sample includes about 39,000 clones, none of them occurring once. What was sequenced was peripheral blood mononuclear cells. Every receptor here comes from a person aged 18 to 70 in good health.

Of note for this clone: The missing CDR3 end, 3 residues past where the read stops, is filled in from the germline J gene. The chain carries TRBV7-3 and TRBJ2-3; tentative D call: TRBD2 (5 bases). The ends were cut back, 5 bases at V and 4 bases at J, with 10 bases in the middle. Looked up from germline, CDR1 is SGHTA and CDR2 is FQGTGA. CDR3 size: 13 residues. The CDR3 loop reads CASSPAGPDTQYF. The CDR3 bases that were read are TGTGCCAGCAGCCCCGCGGGCCCAGATACG.

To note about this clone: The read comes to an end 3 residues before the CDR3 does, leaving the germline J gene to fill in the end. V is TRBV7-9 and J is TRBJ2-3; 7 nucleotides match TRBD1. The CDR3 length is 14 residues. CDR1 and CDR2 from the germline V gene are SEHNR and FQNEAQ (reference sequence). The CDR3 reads CASSLGTGGQPQYF. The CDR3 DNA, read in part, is TGTGCCAGCAGCTTAGGGACAGGTGGGCAGCCG. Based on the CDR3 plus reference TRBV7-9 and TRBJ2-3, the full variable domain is DTGVSQNPRHKITKRGQNVTFRCDPISEHNRLYWYRQTLGQGPEFLTYFQNEAQLEKSRLLSDRFSAERPKGSFSTLEIQRTEQGDSAMYLCASSLGTGGQPQYFGPGTRLTVL.

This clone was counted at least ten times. CDR3 region: CASSLQGKTSGRMGETQYF. Incomplete CDR3 DNA: TGCGCCAGCAGCTTACAGGGAAAGACTAGCGGGAGAATGGGAGAGACC. The chain has TRBV5-1 and TRBJ2-5; 12 nucleotides align to TRBD2. The CDR3 end lies 3 residues beyond the end of the read and is filled in from the germline J gene. The CDR3 has 19 residues. Losses at the gene ends were 2 bases for V and 4 bases for J; bases not matched to a gene: 15. CDR1 is SGHRS, CDR2 YFSETQ, per germline.

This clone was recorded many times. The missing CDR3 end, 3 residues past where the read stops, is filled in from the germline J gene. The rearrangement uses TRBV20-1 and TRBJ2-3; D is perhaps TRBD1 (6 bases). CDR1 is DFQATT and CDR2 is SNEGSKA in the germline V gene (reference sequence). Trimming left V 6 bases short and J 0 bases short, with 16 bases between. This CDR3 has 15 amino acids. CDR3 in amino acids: CSAHSRTGSTDTQYF. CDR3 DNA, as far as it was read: TGCAGTGCCCACAGTCGCACAGGGAGCACAGATACG.

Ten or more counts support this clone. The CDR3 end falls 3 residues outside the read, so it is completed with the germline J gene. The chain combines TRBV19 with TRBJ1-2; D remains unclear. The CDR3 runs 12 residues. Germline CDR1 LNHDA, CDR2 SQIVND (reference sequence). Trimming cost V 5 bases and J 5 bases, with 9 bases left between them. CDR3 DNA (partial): TGTGCCAGTAGTCCGGGTAAATATGGC. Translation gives CASSPGKYG. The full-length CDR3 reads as CASSPGKYGYTF.

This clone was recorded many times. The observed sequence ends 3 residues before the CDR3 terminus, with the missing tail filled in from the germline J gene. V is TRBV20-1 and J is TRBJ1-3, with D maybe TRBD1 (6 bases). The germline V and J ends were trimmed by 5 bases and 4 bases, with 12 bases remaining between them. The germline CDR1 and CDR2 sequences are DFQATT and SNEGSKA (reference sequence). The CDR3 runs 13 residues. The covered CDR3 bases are TGCAGTGCTGGCGACGGACAGGGAAACACC. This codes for CSAGDGQGNT. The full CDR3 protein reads CSAGDGQGNTIYF.

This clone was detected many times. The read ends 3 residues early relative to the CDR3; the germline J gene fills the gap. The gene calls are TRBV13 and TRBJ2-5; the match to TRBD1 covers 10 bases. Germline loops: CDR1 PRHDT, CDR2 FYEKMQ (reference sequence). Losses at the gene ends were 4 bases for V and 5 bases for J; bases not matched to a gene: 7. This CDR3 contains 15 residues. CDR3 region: CASSSRQGAGETQYF. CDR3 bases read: TGTGCCAGCAGCTCAAGACAGGGGGCCGGGGAGACC.